This is a list of T cell receptor beta chains from one sample in a study of cytomegalovirus exposure and HLA in healthy donors. Generated by immunoSEQ multiplex PCR, the TCRdb table keeps only in-frame clones and is missing some. The table includes fewer than 120,000 clones, roughly 90% detected once. The source material was PBMCs. The origin of the receptors is a woman under 30 in good health and CMV-seronegative. The CDR3 runs from the conserved cysteine through the conserved F or W. The order of the fields is clone size, J gene, V gene, D gene, CDR3 protein, CDR3 DNA. D genes are given only for firm matches. Clone size is not always given. Where it is, it says once, few, many or a class for expanded clones.

clone_size: .
j_call: TRBJ1-4
v_call: TRBV27
d_call: TRBD1
cdr3_aa: CASSPGTDNEKLFF
cdr3_nt: TGTGCCAGCAGTCCCGGGACAGACAATGAAAAACTGTTTTTT

clone_size: .
j_call: TRBJ1-1
v_call: TRBV4-3
d_call: .
cdr3_aa: CASSQEGGLNTEAFF
cdr3_nt: TGCGCCAGCAGCCAAGAGGGGGGGCTTAACACTGAAGCTTTCTTT

clone_size: .
j_call: TRBJ2-1
v_call: TRBV7-9
d_call: TRBD1
cdr3_aa: CASSLVPTGDNEQFF
cdr3_nt: TGTGCCAGCAGCTTAGTACCGACAGGGGACAATGAGCAGTTCTTC

clone_size: .
j_call: TRBJ2-7
v_call: TRBV25-1
d_call: .
cdr3_aa: CASSDEGRLLSAYEQYF
cdr3_nt: TGTGCCAGCAGTGACGAGGGGAGGCTTCTATCGGCCTACGAGCAGTACTTC

clone_size: .
j_call: TRBJ1-5
v_call: TRBV27
d_call: .
cdr3_aa: CASSATGANQPQHF
cdr3_nt: TGTGCCAGCAGTGCAACAGGAGCCAATCAGCCCCAGCATTTT

clone_size: .
j_call: TRBJ2-7
v_call: TRBV21-1
d_call: .
cdr3_aa: CAGPASGTSRQYF
cdr3_nt: TGTGCCGGCCCGGCTAGCGGGACTTCTCGGCAGTACTTC

clone_size: .
j_call: TRBJ1-2
v_call: TRBV13
d_call: .
cdr3_aa: CASSLGPATDYGYTF
cdr3_nt: TGTGCCAGCAGCTTAGGCCCCGCGACAGACTATGGCTACACCTTC

clone_size: .
j_call: TRBJ2-3
v_call: TRBV7-8
d_call: .
cdr3_aa: CASSPYSGADTQYF
cdr3_nt: TGTGCCAGCAGCCCGTACAGCGGAGCAGATACGCAGTATTTT

clone_size: .
j_call: TRBJ2-1
v_call: TRBV27
d_call: TRBD2
cdr3_aa: CASIAGGLYNEQFF
cdr3_nt: TGTGCCAGCATAGCGGGGGGACTCTACAATGAGCAGTTCTTC

clone_size: .
j_call: TRBJ2-3
v_call: TRBV7-8
d_call: TRBD2
cdr3_aa: CASSMEGLAGISTQYF
cdr3_nt: TGTGCCAGCAGCATGGAGGGACTAGCGGGGATCTCTACGCAGTATTTT

clone_size: .
j_call: TRBJ1-2
v_call: TRBV5-1
d_call: TRBD1
cdr3_aa: CASSLDSHLLDRGYGYTF
cdr3_nt: TGCGCCAGCAGCTTGGATTCCCATCTGCTGGACAGGGGCTATGGCTACACCTTC

clone_size: .
j_call: TRBJ2-2
v_call: TRBV18
d_call: TRBD2
cdr3_aa: CASSPRLAGDTGELFF
cdr3_nt: TGTGCCAGCTCACCGCGACTAGCGGGAGACACCGGGGAGCTGTTTTTT

clone_size: few
j_call: TRBJ2-1
v_call: TRBV9
d_call: TRBD2
cdr3_aa: CASSPSSGGYNEQFF
cdr3_nt: TGTGCCAGCAGCCCTTCTAGCGGGGGCTACAATGAGCAGTTCTTC

clone_size: .
j_call: TRBJ2-4
v_call: TRBV19
d_call: .
cdr3_aa: CASSIGGHDIQYF
cdr3_nt: TGTGCCAGTAGTATCGGAGGGCACGACATTCAGTACTTC

clone_size: .
j_call: TRBJ2-5
v_call: TRBV27
d_call: TRBD2
cdr3_aa: CASSLSPGSGVQETQYF
cdr3_nt: TGTGCCAGCAGTTTATCTCCAGGTAGCGGGGTCCAAGAGACCCAGTACTTC

clone_size: .
j_call: TRBJ1-5
v_call: TRBV10-3
d_call: .
cdr3_aa: CAISDPNQPQHF
cdr3_nt: TGTGCCATCAGTGACCCTAATCAGCCCCAGCATTTT

clone_size: .
j_call: TRBJ1-2
v_call: TRBV19
d_call: TRBD1
cdr3_aa: CASSMGALKGARKEGDGYTF
cdr3_nt: TGTGCCAGTAGCATGGGCGCTTTGAAGGGGGCCCGTAAGGAGGGAGATGGCTACACCTTC

clone_size: .
j_call: TRBJ1-1
v_call: TRBV5-1
d_call: TRBD1
cdr3_aa: CASSLGTGGTEAFF
cdr3_nt: TGCGCCAGCAGCTTGGGGACAGGGGGGACTGAAGCTTTCTTT

clone_size: .
j_call: TRBJ1-2
v_call: TRBV29-1
d_call: TRBD1
cdr3_aa: CSVPTGRFGGYTF
cdr3_nt: TGCAGCGTTCCGACAGGGAGGTTCGGGGGCTACACCTTC

clone_size: .
j_call: TRBJ2-3
v_call: TRBV28
d_call: TRBD1
cdr3_aa: CASSSADRGADTQYF
cdr3_nt: TGTGCCAGCAGTTCCGCCGACAGGGGTGCAGATACGCAGTATTTT

clone_size: .
j_call: TRBJ1-1
v_call: TRBV27
d_call: .
cdr3_aa: CASSPAQRVAAEAFF
cdr3_nt: TGTGCCAGCAGTCCAGCCCAGCGGGTAGCGGCTGAAGCTTTCTTT

clone_size: .
j_call: TRBJ1-4
v_call: TRBV4-3
d_call: TRBD1
cdr3_aa: CASSQTGGSNEKLFF
cdr3_nt: TGCGCCAGCAGCCAGACAGGGGGGAGTAATGAAAAACTGTTTTTT

clone_size: once
j_call: TRBJ1-2
v_call: TRBV10-2
d_call: .
cdr3_aa: CASSAGAGAGGYTF
cdr3_nt: TGCGCCAGCAGTGCGGGGGCGGGGGCTGGGGGCTACACCTTC

clone_size: .
j_call: TRBJ2-1
v_call: TRBV5-1
d_call: TRBD2
cdr3_aa: CASSLAATTSGSGNEQFF
cdr3_nt: TGCGCCAGCAGCTTGGCCGCAACTACTAGCGGGAGCGGCAATGAGCAGTTCTTC

clone_size: .
j_call: TRBJ1-4
v_call: TRBV7-3
d_call: .
cdr3_aa: CASSPAGHNEKLFF
cdr3_nt: TGTGCCAGCAGCCCCGCGGGGCACAATGAAAAACTGTTTTTT

clone_size: few
j_call: TRBJ2-5
v_call: TRBV9
d_call: .
cdr3_aa: CASSVGLGRETQYF
cdr3_nt: TGTGCCAGCAGCGTAGGCCTGGGCAGGGAGACCCAGTACTTC

clone_size: .
j_call: TRBJ2-3
v_call: TRBV27
d_call: TRBD2
cdr3_aa: CASRGYTSRGGDTQYF
cdr3_nt: TGTGCCAGCCGAGGCTATACTAGCCGGGGGGGAGATACGCAGTATTTT

clone_size: .
j_call: TRBJ2-2
v_call: TRBV9
d_call: .
cdr3_aa: CASKGESTGELFF
cdr3_nt: TGTGCCAGCAAGGGGGAATCCACCGGGGAGCTGTTTTTT

clone_size: .
j_call: TRBJ1-5
v_call: TRBV29-1
d_call: .
cdr3_aa: CSVRQAPNQPQHF
cdr3_nt: TGCAGCGTGAGACAGGCTCCTAATCAGCCCCAGCATTTT

clone_size: once
j_call: TRBJ2-3
v_call: TRBV5-1
d_call: TRBD1
cdr3_aa: CASSLGPSRDRSSTDTQYF
cdr3_nt: TGCGCCAGCAGCTTGGGGCCGAGCCGGGACAGGTCTAGCACAGATACGCAGTATTTT

clone_size: .
j_call: TRBJ2-3
v_call: TRBV5-1
d_call: .
cdr3_aa: CASSLSADTQYF
cdr3_nt: TGCGCCAGCAGTTTGAGCGCGGATACGCAGTATTTT

clone_size: .
j_call: TRBJ2-1
v_call: TRBV5-1
d_call: TRBD2
cdr3_aa: CASSYPGTRGSRNEQFF
cdr3_nt: TGCGCCAGCAGCTACCCCGGGACTAGAGGCAGTCGCAATGAGCAGTTCTTC

clone_size: .
j_call: TRBJ2-2
v_call: TRBV7-9
d_call: TRBD1
cdr3_aa: CASTGDRGTGELFF
cdr3_nt: TGTGCCAGCACCGGGGACAGGGGCACCGGGGAGCTGTTTTTT

clone_size: .
j_call: TRBJ2-4
v_call: TRBV7-3
d_call: .
cdr3_aa: CASSQRLANLAKNIQYF
cdr3_nt: TGTGCCAGCAGCCAACGTCTAGCTAATTTAGCCAAAAACATTCAGTACTTC

clone_size: once
j_call: TRBJ1-1
v_call: TRBV5-1
d_call: .
cdr3_aa: CASSLLGQNTEAFF
cdr3_nt: TGCGCCAGCAGCTTACTCGGACAGAACACTGAAGCTTTCTTT

clone_size: .
j_call: TRBJ2-5
v_call: TRBV6-1
d_call: TRBD2
cdr3_aa: CASSEAGGVETQYF
cdr3_nt: TGTGCCAGCAGTGAAGCGGGAGGGGTGGAGACCCAGTACTTC

clone_size: once
j_call: TRBJ2-7
v_call: TRBV7-7
d_call: .
cdr3_aa: CASSLRGPGMVSEQYF
cdr3_nt: TGTGCTAGCAGCTTACGCGGACCGGGGATGGTCTCCGAGCAGTACTTC

clone_size: .
j_call: TRBJ1-4
v_call: TRBV19
d_call: TRBD1
cdr3_aa: CASSLTGTGLFF
cdr3_nt: TGTGCCAGTAGTCTGACAGGGACTGGACTGTTTTTT

clone_size: .
j_call: TRBJ2-1
v_call: TRBV27
d_call: TRBD2
cdr3_aa: CASCSAGGPSDNEQFF
cdr3_nt: TGTGCCAGCTGTTCAGCGGGAGGGCCTTCGGACAATGAGCAGTTCTTC

clone_size: .
j_call: TRBJ1-2
v_call: TRBV28
d_call: TRBD1
cdr3_aa: CASSLPGQGVYGYTF
cdr3_nt: TGTGCCAGCAGTTTACCGGGACAGGGGGTCTATGGCTACACCTTC

clone_size: once
j_call: TRBJ1-1
v_call: TRBV4-3
d_call: .
cdr3_aa: CASSPTEGVTEAFF
cdr3_nt: TGCGCCAGCAGCCCCACAGAGGGGGTCACTGAAGCTTTCTTT

clone_size: .
j_call: TRBJ1-2
v_call: TRBV21-1
d_call: .
cdr3_aa: CASSRARGIGYTF
cdr3_nt: TGTGCCAGCAGCAGAGCGCGGGGTATCGGCTACACCTTC

clone_size: .
j_call: TRBJ2-7
v_call: TRBV7-9
d_call: .
cdr3_aa: CASSLWQGREQYF
cdr3_nt: TGTGCCAGCAGCTTATGGCAGGGCCGAGAGCAGTACTTC

clone_size: .
j_call: TRBJ2-5
v_call: TRBV2
d_call: .
cdr3_aa: CASSEDKQETQYF
cdr3_nt: TGTGCCAGCAGTGAGGACAAACAAGAGACCCAGTACTTC

clone_size: .
j_call: TRBJ2-3
v_call: TRBV5-1
d_call: .
cdr3_aa: CASKQGGSEDTQYF
cdr3_nt: TGCGCCAGCAAGCAAGGTGGTAGCGAAGATACGCAGTATTTT

clone_size: .
j_call: TRBJ2-5
v_call: TRBV5-1
d_call: .
cdr3_aa: CASSLALGGETQYF
cdr3_nt: TGCGCCAGCAGCTTGGCACTCGGCGGGGAGACCCAGTACTTC

clone_size: .
j_call: TRBJ1-4
v_call: TRBV29-1
d_call: TRBD1
cdr3_aa: CSVGRDRGPTTNEKLFF
cdr3_nt: TGCAGCGTGGGTAGGGACAGGGGGCCTACAACTAATGAAAAACTGTTTTTT

clone_size: .
j_call: TRBJ2-3
v_call: TRBV7-3
d_call: .
cdr3_aa: CASSLGTPTDTQYF
cdr3_nt: TGTGCCAGCAGCTTAGGGACACCCACAGATACGCAGTATTTT

clone_size: .
j_call: TRBJ1-1
v_call: TRBV5-8
d_call: .
cdr3_aa: CASSLQGADTEAFF
cdr3_nt: TGTGCCAGCAGCCTACAGGGTGCGGACACTGAAGCTTTCTTT

clone_size: once
j_call: TRBJ1-1
v_call: TRBV4-3
d_call: TRBD1
cdr3_aa: CASSQGTGGLNTEAFF
cdr3_nt: TGCGCCAGCAGCCAGGGGACAGGGGGTCTGAACACTGAAGCTTTCTTT

clone_size: .
j_call: TRBJ2-1
v_call: TRBV5-1
d_call: TRBD1
cdr3_aa: CASSGGQGSEQFF
cdr3_nt: TGCGCCAGCAGCGGGGGACAGGGGTCTGAGCAGTTCTTC

clone_size: .
j_call: TRBJ1-5
v_call: TRBV6-4
d_call: .
cdr3_aa: CASLPGANSNQPQHF
cdr3_nt: TGTGCCAGCCTCCCAGGGGCGAATAGCAATCAGCCCCAGCATTTT

clone_size: .
j_call: TRBJ1-4
v_call: TRBV21-1
d_call: .
cdr3_aa: CASSKDGTPTEKLFF
cdr3_nt: TGTGCCAGCAGCAAAGACGGGACACCGACTGAAAAACTGTTTTTT

clone_size: .
j_call: TRBJ2-7
v_call: TRBV9
d_call: TRBD2
cdr3_aa: CASSVSGTSGYEQYF
cdr3_nt: TGTGCCAGCAGCGTATCCGGGACTAGCGGCTACGAGCAGTACTTC